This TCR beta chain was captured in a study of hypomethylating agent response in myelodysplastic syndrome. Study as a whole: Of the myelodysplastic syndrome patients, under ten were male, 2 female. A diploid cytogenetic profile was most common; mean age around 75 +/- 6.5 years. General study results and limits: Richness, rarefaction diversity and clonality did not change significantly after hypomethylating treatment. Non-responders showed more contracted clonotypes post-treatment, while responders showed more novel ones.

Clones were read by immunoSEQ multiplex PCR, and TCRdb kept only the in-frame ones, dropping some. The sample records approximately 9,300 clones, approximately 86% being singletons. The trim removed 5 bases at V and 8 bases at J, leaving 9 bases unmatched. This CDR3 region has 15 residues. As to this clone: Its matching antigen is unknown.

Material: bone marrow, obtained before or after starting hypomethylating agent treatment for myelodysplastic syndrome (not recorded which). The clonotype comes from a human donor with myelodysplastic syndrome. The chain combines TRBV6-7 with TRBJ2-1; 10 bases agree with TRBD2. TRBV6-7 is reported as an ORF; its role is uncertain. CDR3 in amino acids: CASSPNSGRFDEQFF. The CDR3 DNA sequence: TGTGCCAGCAGTCCTAATAGCGGGAGGTTCGATGAGCAGTTCTTC.